A single sample is the source of the 6 T cell receptor beta chains below, sequenced in a study of T cell responses to AZD1222 COVID-19 vaccine. The assay was immunoSEQ multiplex PCR, and TCRdb's table has in-frame clones only and misses some. Of approximately 120,000 clones listed, roughly 89% are singletons. This material consisted of peripheral blood, taken on day 0 of MenACWY control vaccination. Receptors were obtained from an adult in good health.

This clone was found a few times. This chain links TRBV7-2 with TRBJ1-2; a weak D match, TRBD1 (6 bases). Trimming removed 5 bases from V and 3 bases from J, with 16 bases in between. The CDR3 spans 15 residues. Germline values: CDR1 SGHTA, CDR2 FQGNSA. CDR3 nucleotide sequence: TGTGCCAGCAGCGAGCAACGGGGGGCTGACTATGGCTACACCTTC. Encoded protein: CASSEQRGADYGYTF.

This clone was counted only a few times. This chain connects TRBV27 to TRBJ1-5; D unclear. The length of the CDR3 is 11 residues. Trimming removed 7 bases at V and 4 bases at J, with 5 bases between. Germline lookup yields CDR1 MNHEY and CDR2 SMNVEV (reference sequence). In DNA, the CDR3 is TGTGCCAGCACCTCGAATCAGCCCCAGCATTTT. It is translated as CASTSNQPQHF.

The V and J genes are TRBV11-2 and TRBJ2-1; TRBD2 matches 8 bases. The V segment lost 5 bases and the J segment 5 bases; nucleotides outside the gene matches: 5. Germline V CDR1 and CDR2: SGHAT, FQNNGV. The CDR3 loop spans 14 amino acids. The CDR3 loop reads CASSMLAGHNEQFF. For the CDR3, the DNA is TGTGCCAGCAGCATGTTAGCGGGGCACAATGAGCAGTTCTTC.

The V and J genes are TRBV7-2 and TRBJ1-1, with 8 bases lining up with TRBD1. J was trimmed by 4 bases and V by 8 bases; bases with no gene match: 6. The CDR3 has 13 residues. Germline values: CDR1 SGHTA, CDR2 FQGNSA. The CDR3 DNA reads as TGTGCCAGCCGGACAGGGTCTAGCACTGAAGCTTTCTTT. The encoded protein is CASRTGSSTEAFF.

A few counts support this clone. The V and J genes are TRBV2 and TRBJ1-1, with D possibly being TRBD1 (6 bases). Trimming removed 7 bases from V and 5 bases from J, with 14 bases in between. CDR1 is SNHLY and CDR2 is FYNNEI in the germline V gene. This CDR3 has 13 residues. In DNA, the CDR3 is TGTGCCAGCACTAACGTACAGGGAACTGAAGCTTTCTTT. Its protein is CASTNVQGTEAFF.

This chain uses TRBV6-5 with TRBJ2-7, with a possible D match to TRBD1 (6 bases). CDR3 size: 15 residues. Trimming took 6 bases from V and 3 from J, leaving 18 bases between them. CDR1 MNHEY and CDR2 SVGAGI come from the germline V gene. The CDR3 loop reads CASRSQGHGNYEQYF. CDR3 DNA sequence: TGTGCCAGCAGGAGCCAGGGACACGGAAACTACGAGCAGTACTTC.